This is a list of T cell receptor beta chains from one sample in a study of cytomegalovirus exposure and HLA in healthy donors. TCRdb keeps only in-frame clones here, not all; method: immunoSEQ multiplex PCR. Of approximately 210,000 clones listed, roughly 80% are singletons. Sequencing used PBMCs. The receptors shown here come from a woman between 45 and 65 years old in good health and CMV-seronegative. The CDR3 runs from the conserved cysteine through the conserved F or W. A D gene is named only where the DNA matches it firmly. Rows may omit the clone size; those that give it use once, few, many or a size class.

CDR3aa: CASSLSTGGRNYGYTF
CDR3nt: TGTGCCAGCAGTTTATCAACAGGGGGGAGAAACTATGGCTACACCTTC
v_gene: TRBV28
abundance: once
d_gene: TRBD1
j_gene: TRBJ1-2

CDR3aa: CAISAPTGGKNEQFF
CDR3nt: TGTGCCATCAGTGCCCCTACCGGGGGGAAGAATGAGCAGTTCTTC
v_gene: TRBV10-3
abundance: once
d_gene: TRBD2
j_gene: TRBJ2-1

CDR3aa: CASTQENTEAFF
CDR3nt: TGTGCCAGCACGCAGGAGAACACTGAAGCTTTCTTT
v_gene: TRBV2
abundance: few
d_gene: NA
j_gene: TRBJ1-1

CDR3aa: CASSSDRGRGSDTQYF
CDR3nt: TGTGCCAGCAGCTCGGACAGGGGGCGAGGATCAGATACGCAGTATTTT
v_gene: TRBV7-6
abundance: NA
d_gene: TRBD1
j_gene: TRBJ2-3

CDR3aa: CASSPGGIGGNTIYF
CDR3nt: TGTGCCAGCAGCCCCGGAGGGATCGGGGGAAACACCATATATTTT
v_gene: TRBV7-9
abundance: NA
d_gene: NA
j_gene: TRBJ1-3

CDR3aa: CASSQAGQGRYGYTF
CDR3nt: TGCGCCAGCAGCCAAGCCGGACAGGGCCGCTATGGCTACACCTTC
v_gene: TRBV4-3
abundance: few
d_gene: TRBD1
j_gene: TRBJ1-2

CDR3aa: CASSLYGGADEQYF
CDR3nt: TGTGCCAGCAGCCTCTATGGCGGGGCCGACGAGCAGTACTTC
v_gene: TRBV6-5
abundance: NA
d_gene: NA
j_gene: TRBJ2-7

CDR3aa: CASSTPGQGLETQYF
CDR3nt: TGTGCCAGCAGCACACCGGGACAGGGTTTAGAGACCCAGTACTTC
v_gene: TRBV5-5
abundance: once
d_gene: TRBD1
j_gene: TRBJ2-5

CDR3aa: CASSPNPRNGQALF
CDR3nt: TGTGCCAGCAGCCCGAACCCCCGGAATGGACAAGCGCTCTTC
v_gene: TRBV7-6
abundance: once
d_gene: NA
j_gene: TRBJ1-2

CDR3aa: CASSPWKGQASGEAFF
CDR3nt: TGTGCCAGCAGCCCCTGGAAGGGGCAGGCGTCAGGTGAAGCTTTCTTT
v_gene: TRBV14
abundance: NA
d_gene: NA
j_gene: TRBJ1-1

CDR3aa: CASNPSLSYNEQFF
CDR3nt: TGTGCCAGCAATCCCTCGCTTAGCTACAATGAGCAGTTCTTC
v_gene: TRBV9
abundance: NA
d_gene: NA
j_gene: TRBJ2-1

CDR3aa: CASSLMGQGAYEQYF
CDR3nt: TGCGCCAGCAGCTTAATGGGACAGGGGGCCTACGAGCAGTACTTC
v_gene: TRBV5-1
abundance: NA
d_gene: TRBD1
j_gene: TRBJ2-7

CDR3aa: CAGRQGGGYTF
CDR3nt: TGTGCCGGCAGACAGGGTGGTGGCTACACCTTC
v_gene: TRBV19
abundance: few
d_gene: TRBD1
j_gene: TRBJ1-2

CDR3aa: CASSTFIGQGGTYGYTF
CDR3nt: TGTGCCAGTAGTACCTTCATCGGACAGGGAGGTACCTATGGCTACACCTTC
v_gene: TRBV19
abundance: NA
d_gene: TRBD1
j_gene: TRBJ1-2

CDR3aa: CASSEATGVGANVLTF
CDR3nt: TGTGCCAGCAGTGAGGCTACAGGGGTCGGGGCCAACGTCCTGACTTTC
v_gene: TRBV2
abundance: NA
d_gene: TRBD1
j_gene: TRBJ2-6

CDR3aa: CASSFVPRGYNEQFF
CDR3nt: TGTGCCAGCAGTTTTGTGCCCAGAGGGTACAATGAGCAGTTCTTC
v_gene: TRBV27
abundance: NA
d_gene: NA
j_gene: TRBJ2-1

CDR3aa: CASSYGGSLYGYTF
CDR3nt: TGCGCCAGCAGCTATGGAGGGTCCCTCTATGGCTACACCTTC
v_gene: TRBV5-1
abundance: NA
d_gene: NA
j_gene: TRBJ1-2

CDR3aa: CASSFQRGSSEQYF
CDR3nt: TGTGCCAGCAGTTTCCAGCGGGGCTCCAGCGAGCAGTACTTC
v_gene: TRBV6-5
abundance: NA
d_gene: TRBD2
j_gene: TRBJ2-7

CDR3aa: CASKPLAGGYNEQFF
CDR3nt: TGCGCCAGTAAACCTTTAGCGGGGGGGTACAATGAGCAGTTCTTC
v_gene: TRBV5-1
abundance: NA
d_gene: TRBD2
j_gene: TRBJ2-1

CDR3aa: CASSPWGQSYEQYF
CDR3nt: TGCGCCAGCAGCCCATGGGGACAGTCCTACGAGCAGTACTTC
v_gene: TRBV5-1
abundance: NA
d_gene: TRBD1
j_gene: TRBJ2-7

CDR3aa: CASSLGGTGNYEQYF
CDR3nt: TGTGCCAGCAGCTTGGGGGGGACAGGGAACTACGAGCAGTACTTC
v_gene: TRBV7-2
abundance: NA
d_gene: TRBD1
j_gene: TRBJ2-7

CDR3aa: CASGLGSGGTETQYF
CDR3nt: TGTGCTAGTGGTTTGGGTAGCGGGGGAACAGAGACCCAGTACTTC
v_gene: TRBV12-5
abundance: NA
d_gene: TRBD2
j_gene: TRBJ2-5

CDR3aa: CASSRQGGWEYF
CDR3nt: TGTGCCAGTAGCCGGCAGGGAGGGTGGGAGTATTTT
v_gene: TRBV19
abundance: NA
d_gene: TRBD2
j_gene: TRBJ2-3

CDR3aa: CASSPLAGDTDTQYF
CDR3nt: TGTGCCAGCTCCCCACTAGCGGGAGATACAGATACGCAGTATTTT
v_gene: TRBV18
abundance: NA
d_gene: TRBD2
j_gene: TRBJ2-3

CDR3aa: CATSPSVGASQPQHF
CDR3nt: TGTGCCACCTCCCCCAGTGTGGGGGCGAGTCAGCCCCAGCATTTT
v_gene: TRBV6-6
abundance: NA
d_gene: NA
j_gene: TRBJ1-5

CDR3aa: CASSVGAVAAGNTIYF
CDR3nt: TGTGCCAGCAGCGTTGGTGCAGTCGCGGCTGGAAACACCATATATTTT
v_gene: TRBV9
abundance: NA
d_gene: NA
j_gene: TRBJ1-3

CDR3aa: CASSTTPGQGSAFF
CDR3nt: TGTGCCAGTAGTACAACTCCGGGACAGGGATCAGCTTTCTTT
v_gene: TRBV19
abundance: NA
d_gene: TRBD1
j_gene: TRBJ1-1

CDR3aa: CASSLGPQRTYNEQFF
CDR3nt: TGTGCCAGCAGTTTAGGGCCGCAACGAACCTACAATGAGCAGTTCTTC
v_gene: TRBV28
abundance: NA
d_gene: NA
j_gene: TRBJ2-1

CDR3aa: CASSARQGYYGYTF
CDR3nt: TGTGCCAGTAGTGCTAGACAGGGGTACTATGGCTACACCTTC
v_gene: TRBV19
abundance: NA
d_gene: TRBD1
j_gene: TRBJ1-2

CDR3aa: CAISEPLRDYGYTF
CDR3nt: TGTGCCATCAGTGAGCCTCTCAGGGACTATGGCTACACCTTC
v_gene: TRBV10-3
abundance: NA
d_gene: NA
j_gene: TRBJ1-2

CDR3aa: CASSPPGLADMYNEQFF
CDR3nt: TGTGCCAGCAGCCCTCCCGGACTAGCGGATATGTACAATGAGCAGTTCTTC
v_gene: TRBV27
abundance: NA
d_gene: TRBD2
j_gene: TRBJ2-1

CDR3aa: CASSLDRGTRTDTQYF
CDR3nt: TGTGCCAGCAGTTTAGATAGAGGGACTAGGACAGATACGCAGTATTTT
v_gene: TRBV28
abundance: NA
d_gene: TRBD2
j_gene: TRBJ2-3

CDR3aa: CASGTDRAYGYTF
CDR3nt: TGTGCTAGTGGTACCGACAGGGCCTATGGCTACACCTTC
v_gene: TRBV12-5
abundance: NA
d_gene: TRBD1
j_gene: TRBJ1-2

CDR3aa: CASNKQGATGELFF
CDR3nt: TGTGCCAGCAACAAGCAGGGGGCCACCGGGGAGCTGTTTTTT
v_gene: TRBV6-5
abundance: NA
d_gene: TRBD1
j_gene: TRBJ2-2

CDR3aa: CASEKPRGSYGYTF
CDR3nt: TGTGCCAGCGAAAAACCCAGGGGCTCTTATGGCTACACCTTC
v_gene: TRBV28
abundance: NA
d_gene: NA
j_gene: TRBJ1-2

CDR3aa: CASSGQGNSGSTGELFF
CDR3nt: TGTGCCAGCAGCGGACAGGGGAATAGCGGGAGCACCGGGGAGCTGTTTTTT
v_gene: TRBV28
abundance: few
d_gene: NA
j_gene: TRBJ2-2

CDR3aa: CASSPMGQPTDTQYF
CDR3nt: TGTGCCAGCAGTCCTATGGGACAGCCCACAGATACGCAGTATTTT
v_gene: TRBV6-5
abundance: NA
d_gene: TRBD1
j_gene: TRBJ2-3

CDR3aa: CASKGGTGYNEQFF
CDR3nt: TGTGCCAGCAAGGGGGGGACAGGATACAATGAGCAGTTCTTC
v_gene: TRBV6-1
abundance: few
d_gene: NA
j_gene: TRBJ2-1

CDR3aa: CASSILVSPYEQYF
CDR3nt: TGTGCCAGCTCAATACTAGTGTCGCCCTACGAGCAGTACTTC
v_gene: TRBV18
abundance: NA
d_gene: NA
j_gene: TRBJ2-7

CDR3aa: CASSPGQGHEKLFF
CDR3nt: TGTGCCAGCAGTCCGGGACAGGGGCATGAAAAACTGTTTTTT
v_gene: TRBV7-9
abundance: NA
d_gene: TRBD1
j_gene: TRBJ1-4

CDR3aa: CAISPGQGARNYGYTF
CDR3nt: TGTGCCATCAGCCCGGGACAGGGGGCGCGTAACTATGGCTACACCTTC
v_gene: TRBV10-3
abundance: NA
d_gene: TRBD1
j_gene: TRBJ1-2

CDR3aa: CATENGTGGGYGYTF
CDR3nt: TGTGCCACAGAAAATGGGACAGGGGGCGGCTATGGCTACACCTTC
v_gene: TRBV10-3
abundance: NA
d_gene: TRBD1
j_gene: TRBJ1-2

CDR3aa: CASSPRGREGLYEQYF
CDR3nt: TGTGCCAGCAGCCCCCGTGGGAGGGAGGGCCTCTACGAGCAGTACTTC
v_gene: TRBV7-2
abundance: once
d_gene: TRBD2
j_gene: TRBJ2-7